Sequencing of this T cell receptor (beta chain) was carried out in a study of T-cell memory formation after mild COVID-19. Study results and limitations: Largely, contracting CD4+ clones fell within CM and EM, and contracting CD8+ clones within EMRA.

TCRdb reprocessed the 5' RACE reads via MiXCR and lists one record per CDR3 protein. The sample records more than 250,000 distinct CDR3 sequences, more than 15% being singletons. This clonotype was seen a handful of times. No antigen is known for it. The length of the CDR3 is 10 residues. The germline V gene encodes CDR1 MNHNY and CDR2 SVGAGI (reference sequence). V lost 5 bases and J 7 bases, leaving 5 bases between the germline ends. This TCR was recovered from a man aged 18 to 29 who had mild COVID-19 (a few samples of this study predate the infection). Cell type and time point are not known. What was sequenced was PBMCs or a T cell subset sorted from them (not recorded which). V usage is TRBV6-6 and J usage is TRBJ1-2; D unclear. CDR3 DNA: TGTGCCAGCAGTGCCCCTGGCTACACCTTC. Protein product: CASSAPGYTF.